This TCR beta chain was documented in a study of T cells in Graves' hyperthyroidism and ophthalmopathy. Per germline, CDR1 SGDLS and CDR2 YYNGEE. Germline trimming cut 3 bases from V and 8 bases from J; bases unmatched to any gene: 4. This CDR3 has 13 residues. Amplification of TCR beta CDR3 regions used RNA as the template. Using the HTBI primer set, a first-round RT-PCR was run on the TCR CDR3. TCRdb processed the multiplex PCR reads anew with MiXCR; each CDR3 protein has one entry. The table shows about 610,000 distinct CDR3 sequences, with about 45% occurring only once. The chain combines TRBV9 with TRBJ2-1; 8 bases match TRBD1. The receptor was isolated from a woman aged 18-30 years with Graves' hyperthyroidism. The sample taken for sequencing was peripheral blood or thyroid tissue (not recorded which). In nucleotides, the CDR3 is TGTGCCAGCAGCGCACCGACAGGGGATGAGCAGTTCTTC. It specifies CASSAPTGDEQFF.